This T cell receptor beta chain was identified in a study of OX40 agonist ivuxolimab in advanced cancers. Repertoires were generated with immunoSEQ multiplex PCR, while TCRdb's copy carries only in-frame clones and drops some. Of approximately 27,000 clones in the sample, about 79% were seen once. This specimen was CD4+ or CD8+ T cells sorted from blood, taken in a trial of the OX40 agonist ivuxolimab. The clonotype was recovered from an adult with an advanced solid tumor such as melanoma, head and neck, liver or kidney cancer.

The CDR3 nucleotides are TGTGCCAGCAGCTTGACAGGGGGCTATGGCTACACCTTC. Protein sequence: CASSLTGGYGYTF. V usage is TRBV7-2 and J usage is TRBJ1-2, with 9 bases fitting TRBD1. This CDR3 contains 13 residues. J was trimmed by 4 bases and V by 3 bases; bases with no gene match: 0. CDR1 is SGHTA, CDR2 FQGNSA, per germline.